Shown below are 18 T cell receptor beta chains from a single sample sequenced in a study of CD8+CD57+ T cells in acquired aplastic anemia. CDR3 and TCR beta VDJ profiling relied on a genomic DNA template. MiXCR, run by TCRdb on the reads, gives a single entry per CDR3 protein. The sample lists under 200,000 distinct CDR3 sequences, less than 50% occurring once. Only patients with CD8+CD57+ cell expansion on flow cytometry were chosen for sequencing. The sample taken for sequencing was sorted CD4+, CD8+, or CD8+CD57+ T cells (not recorded which) from PBMCs. Receptors were obtained from a human donor with aplastic anemia.

This clonotype came up many times. The J gene is TRBJ1-2, the V gene TRBV6-1; a possible D gene is TRBD1 (5 bases). Germline-derived CDR1 and CDR2 are MNHNS and SASEGT. V was pared by 5 bases and J by 4 bases, with 23 bases between. CDR3 length equals 17 residues. CDR3 sequence: CASSPTARWGSGYGYTF. Here the CDR3 DNA reads TGTGCCAGCAGTCCTACAGCTCGATGGGGGTCGGGCTATGGCTACACCTTC.

This clonotype was observed at least ten times. CDR3 in amino acids: CASSLSGGSTDTQYF. DNA for the CDR3: TGCGCCAGCAGCCTTAGCGGGGGTAGCACAGATACGCAGTATTTT. The rearrangement links TRBV5-1 to TRBJ2-3; 9 nucleotides line up with TRBD2. The length of the CDR3 is 15 residues. J lost 0 bases, V lost 4 bases, and 3 bases had no gene match. Germline CDR1 is SGHRS and CDR2 is YFSETQ.

V is TRBV20-1 and J is TRBJ1-5; D unclear. Trimming removed 5 bases from V and 3 bases from J, with 11 bases in between. Germline-derived CDR1 and CDR2 are DFQATT and SNEGSKA (reference sequence). The CDR3 has 13 residues. The CDR3 DNA reads TGCAGTGCTCCACAGTCGGTCAATCAGCCCCAGCATTTT. This sequence encodes CSAPQSVNQPQHF.

The CDR3 bases are TGTGCCAGTAGAACCGGGACAGGGCGATTTAACGAGCAGTACTTC. It translates to CASRTGTGRFNEQYF. V is TRBV19 and J is TRBJ2-7; 9 bases match TRBD1. V dropped 6 bases and J dropped 5; count of bases not matched to a gene: 11. CDR3 length: 15 amino acids. Per germline, CDR1 LNHDA and CDR2 SQIVND (reference sequence).

This clonotype was picked up many times. V gene TRBV20-1 combines with J gene TRBJ1-6, with TRBD1 matching over 7 bases. This CDR3 contains 14 residues. V shed 1 base and J 6 bases; nucleotides not matched to a gene: 3. Per germline, CDR1 DFQATT and CDR2 SNEGSKA (reference sequence). The CDR3 DNA sequence: TGCAGTGCTAGAGTGACAGGGCCTAATTCACCCCTCCACTTT. Its protein is CSARVTGPNSPLHF.

The table lists this clonotype with a count of one. The chain joins TRBV10-2 to TRBJ1-4; no clear D. Trimming removed 3 bases at V and 3 bases at J, with 5 bases between. Germline V gives CDR1 WSHSY, CDR2 SAAADI. The CDR3 is 13 residues long. The CDR3, as DNA: TGCGCCAGCAGTGACAGCCCTAATGAAAAACTGTTTTTT. Translation gives CASSDSPNEKLFF.

There are many counts of this clonotype. The J gene is TRBJ2-5, the V gene TRBV7-9; possibly TRBD2 for D (6 bases). From germline, CDR1 is SEHNR and CDR2 FQNEAQ (reference sequence). Trimming cost V 5 bases and J 0 bases, with 10 bases left between them. This CDR3 contains 14 residues. The CDR3 DNA sequence: TGTGCCAGCAGCCCACGGGAGTACCAAGAGACCCAGTACTTC. Its protein is CASSPREYQETQYF.

About this clonotype: This may be a read error: a much more frequent sequence differs by one nucleotide. The chain has TRBV5-1 and TRBJ1-2; D might be TRBD1 (5 bases). CDR3 length equals 12 residues. The V end lost 4 bases, the J end lost 4 bases, and 8 bases lay between the germline ends. Germline V gene sequence: CDR1 SGHRS, CDR2 YFSETQ. DNA for the CDR3: TGCGCCAGCAGCGGGGGGAGCTATGGCTACACCTTC. Amino acids: CASSGGSYGYTF.

This chain uses TRBV9 with TRBJ1-2; TRBD1 is a possible D gene (5 bases). CDR1 SGDLS and CDR2 YYNGEE come from the germline V gene. This CDR3 has 15 amino acids. Deletions cut 2 bases from V and 6 bases from J, with 17 bases between. The CDR3 DNA reads as TGTGCCAGCAGCGTCGGTCTCGGGGCAGCCCATGGCTACACCTTC. Its protein is CASSVGLGAAHGYTF.

This chain connects TRBV19 to TRBJ2-5; no clear D. Deletions cut 5 bases from V and 8 bases from J, with 12 bases between. The length of the CDR3 is 12 residues. Germline V gene data show CDR1 as LNHDA and CDR2 as SQIVND (reference sequence). The CDR3 DNA reads TGTGCCAGTAGTGGGCCCTCTCCTACCCAGTACTTC. It is translated as CASSGPSPTQYF.

The chain employs TRBV6-4 and TRBJ1-2; the D is unclear. CDR3 length equals 12 residues. The germline V and J ends were trimmed by 0 bases and 8 bases, with 7 bases remaining between them. Germline V gene sequence: CDR1 MRHNA, CDR2 SNTAGT. In DNA form, the CDR3 reads TGTGCCAGCAGTGACTCGAATGGCGGCTACACCTTC. This encodes CASSDSNGGYTF.

This chain connects TRBV29-1 to TRBJ1-2; D ambiguous. The CDR3 runs to 10 residues. Germline CDR1 SQVTM, CDR2 ANQGSEA. V lost 6 bases and J lost 8, with 10 bases in between. CDR3 residues: CSVSGEGYTF. The CDR3 DNA reads as TGCAGCGTGAGTGGGGAAGGCTACACCTTC.

The chain joins TRBV10-1 to TRBJ2-3; D is tentatively TRBD1 or TRBD2 (5 bases each). The germline V and J ends were trimmed by 0 bases and 1 base, with 11 bases remaining between them. Germline loops: CDR1 WNHNN, CDR2 SYGVQD (reference sequence). There are 16 residues in the CDR3. DNA of the CDR3: TGCGCCAGCAGTGAGTCGGGGGAAGATGGCACAGATACGCAGTATTTT. Its protein product is CASSESGEDGTDTQYF.

The V call is TRBV29-1, the J call TRBJ1-2; possibly TRBD1 for D (5 bases). The CDR3 loop spans 12 amino acids. Between the trimmed V and J ends, which lost 3 bases and 3 bases, there was a span of 8 bases. Germline CDR1 reads SQVTM; CDR2 reads ANQGSEA. CDR3 coding DNA: TGCAGCGTTGAGGGGGAATACTATGGCTACACCTTC. Its protein product is CSVEGEYYGYTF.

This clonotype has only a few counts. The chain uses TRBV10-2 and TRBJ1-5, with D maybe TRBD1 (5 bases). Germline V lookup: CDR1 WSHSY, CDR2 SAAADI. V was clipped by 0 bases and J by 11 bases, with 14 bases between them. This CDR3 has 14 amino acids. The CDR3 loop reads CASSESTGHRTQHF. The CDR3 DNA reads as TGCGCCAGCAGTGAGTCGACCGGTCACAGGACCCAGCATTTT.

The rearrangement links TRBV20-1 to TRBJ1-2; D is possibly TRBD1 (5 bases). Germline loops: CDR1 DFQATT, CDR2 SNEGSKA (reference sequence). V was clipped by 6 bases and J by 2 bases, with 10 bases between them. This CDR3 is built from 12 residues. The CDR3 sequence: CSAQDKNYGYTF. CDR3 bases: TGCAGTGCCCAGGACAAGAACTATGGCTACACCTTC.

The chain employs TRBV6-5 and TRBJ2-5; TRBD1 matches 8 bases. Germline assignment: CDR1 MNHEY and CDR2 SVGAGI. The CDR3 contains 16 residues. V dropped 3 bases and J dropped 5; count of bases not matched to a gene: 11. The DNA of the CDR3 is TGTGCCAGCAGTTATTCCGGGCAGGGGGCTTGGGAGACCCAGTACTTC. Protein product: CASSYSGQGAWETQYF.

The gene calls are TRBV15 and TRBJ1-2; D remains ambiguous. Germline CDR1 reads LNHNV; CDR2 reads YYDKDF (reference sequence). The V gene lost 0 bases and the J gene lost 1 base, with 6 bases spanning the gap. The CDR3 spans 14 residues. Written as DNA, the CDR3 is TGTGCCACCAGCAGAGAGACGGTTAACTATGGCTACACCTTC. It codes for CATSRETVNYGYTF.